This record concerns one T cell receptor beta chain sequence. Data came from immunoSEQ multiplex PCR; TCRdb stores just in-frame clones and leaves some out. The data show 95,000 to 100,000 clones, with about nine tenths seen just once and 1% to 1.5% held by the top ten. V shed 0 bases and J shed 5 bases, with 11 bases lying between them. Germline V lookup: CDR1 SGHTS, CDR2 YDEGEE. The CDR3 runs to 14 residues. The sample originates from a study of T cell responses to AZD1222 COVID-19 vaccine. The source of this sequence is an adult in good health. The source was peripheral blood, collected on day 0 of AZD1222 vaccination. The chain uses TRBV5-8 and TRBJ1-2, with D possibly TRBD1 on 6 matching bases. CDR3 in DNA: TGTGCCAGCAGCTTGGTGGGGGCTCGATATGGCTACACCTTC. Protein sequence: CASSLVGARYGYTF.